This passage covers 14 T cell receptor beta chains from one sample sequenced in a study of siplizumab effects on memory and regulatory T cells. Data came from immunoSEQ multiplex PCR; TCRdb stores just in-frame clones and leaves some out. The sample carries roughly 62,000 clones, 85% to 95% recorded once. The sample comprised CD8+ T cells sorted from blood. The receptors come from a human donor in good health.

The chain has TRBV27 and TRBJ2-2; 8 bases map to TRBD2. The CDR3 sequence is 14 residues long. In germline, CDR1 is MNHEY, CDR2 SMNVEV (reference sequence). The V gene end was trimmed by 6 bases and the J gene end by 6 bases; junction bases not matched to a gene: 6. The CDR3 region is CASRLAGRAGELFF. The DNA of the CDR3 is TGTGCCAGCAGGCTAGCGGGCCGGGCCGGGGAGCTGTTTTTT.

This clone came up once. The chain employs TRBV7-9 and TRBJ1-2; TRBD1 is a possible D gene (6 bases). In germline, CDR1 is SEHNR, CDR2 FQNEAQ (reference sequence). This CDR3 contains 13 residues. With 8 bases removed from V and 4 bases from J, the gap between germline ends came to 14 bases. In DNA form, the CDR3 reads TGTGCCAGCGGGCCGGGGGCAGCCTATGGCTACACCTTC. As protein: CASGPGAAYGYTF.

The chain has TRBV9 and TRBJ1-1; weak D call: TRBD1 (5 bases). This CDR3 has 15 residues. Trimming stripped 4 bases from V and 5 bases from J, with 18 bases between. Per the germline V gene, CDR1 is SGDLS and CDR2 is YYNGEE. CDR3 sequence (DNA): TGTGCCAGCAGCTCGAGGGACGGCGAAGGGACTGAAGCTTTCTTT. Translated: CASSSRDGEGTEAFF.

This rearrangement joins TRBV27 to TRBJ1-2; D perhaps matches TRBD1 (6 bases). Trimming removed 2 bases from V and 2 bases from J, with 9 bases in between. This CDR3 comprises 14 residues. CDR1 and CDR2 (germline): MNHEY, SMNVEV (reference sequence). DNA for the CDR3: TGTGCCAGCAGTTTAAACACAGGGAACTATGGCTACACCTTC. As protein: CASSLNTGNYGYTF.

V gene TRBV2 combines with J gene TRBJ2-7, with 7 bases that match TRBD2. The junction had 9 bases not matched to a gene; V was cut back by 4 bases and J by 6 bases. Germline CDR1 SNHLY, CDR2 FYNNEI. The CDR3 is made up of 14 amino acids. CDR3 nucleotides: TGTGCCAGCAGTGTGGGGCGGGAGCAACTCGAGCAGTACTTC. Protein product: CASSVGREQLEQYF.

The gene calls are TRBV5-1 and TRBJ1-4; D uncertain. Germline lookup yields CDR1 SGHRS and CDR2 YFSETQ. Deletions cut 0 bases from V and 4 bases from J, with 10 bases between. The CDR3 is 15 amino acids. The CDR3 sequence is CASSLAGGFNEKLFF. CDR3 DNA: TGCGCCAGCAGCTTGGCCGGAGGGTTTAATGAAAAACTGTTTTTT.

The CDR3 reads CASSKESGAGNEQFF. The CDR3 DNA follows: TGTGCCAGCAGCAAAGAATCGGGGGCGGGCAATGAGCAGTTCTTC. The V and J genes are TRBV21-1 and TRBJ2-1. TRBV21-1 is marked as a pseudogene. This CDR3 comprises 15 residues.

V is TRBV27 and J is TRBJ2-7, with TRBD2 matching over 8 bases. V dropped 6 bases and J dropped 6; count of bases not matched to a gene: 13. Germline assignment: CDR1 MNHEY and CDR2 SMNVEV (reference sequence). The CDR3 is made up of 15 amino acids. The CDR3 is CASSRGLAGLPEQYF. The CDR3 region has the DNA TGTGCCAGCAGCCGCGGGTTAGCGGGATTGCCCGAGCAGTACTTC.

CDR3 region: CASSSRVTEAFF. Here the CDR3 DNA reads TGTGCCAGCAGTTCCAGGGTCACTGAAGCTTTCTTT. The rearrangement joins TRBV6-5 to TRBJ1-1; TRBD1 is a possible D gene (5 bases). V was shortened by 4 bases and J by 4 bases, with 7 bases between the two germline ends. CDR3 size: 12 residues. Germline V gene lookup returns CDR1 MNHEY and CDR2 SVGAGI.

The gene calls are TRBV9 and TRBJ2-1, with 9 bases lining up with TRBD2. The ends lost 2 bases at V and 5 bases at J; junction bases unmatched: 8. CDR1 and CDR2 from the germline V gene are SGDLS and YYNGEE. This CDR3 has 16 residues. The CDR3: CASSVGSGSINNEQFF. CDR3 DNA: TGTGCCAGCAGCGTGGGTAGCGGGAGTATAAACAATGAGCAGTTCTTC.

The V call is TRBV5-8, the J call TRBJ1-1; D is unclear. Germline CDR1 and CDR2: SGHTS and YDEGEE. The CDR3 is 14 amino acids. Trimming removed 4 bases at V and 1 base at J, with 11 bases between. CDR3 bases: TGTGCCAGCAGCAGAAGGGTCGGGAACACTGAAGCTTTCTTT. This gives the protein CASSRRVGNTEAFF.

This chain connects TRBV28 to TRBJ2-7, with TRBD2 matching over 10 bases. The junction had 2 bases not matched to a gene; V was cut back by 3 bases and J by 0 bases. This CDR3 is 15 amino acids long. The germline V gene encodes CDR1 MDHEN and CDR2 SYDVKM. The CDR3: CASSLLAGDSYEQYF. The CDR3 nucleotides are TGTGCCAGCAGTTTGCTAGCGGGGGACTCCTACGAGCAGTACTTC.

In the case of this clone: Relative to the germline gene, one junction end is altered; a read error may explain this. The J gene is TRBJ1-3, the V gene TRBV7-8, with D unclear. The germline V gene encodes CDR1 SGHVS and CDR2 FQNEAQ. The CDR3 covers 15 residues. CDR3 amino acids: CASSLAGSSGNTIYF. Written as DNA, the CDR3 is TGTGCCAGCAGCCTAGCTGGGAGCTCTGGAAACACCATATATTTT.

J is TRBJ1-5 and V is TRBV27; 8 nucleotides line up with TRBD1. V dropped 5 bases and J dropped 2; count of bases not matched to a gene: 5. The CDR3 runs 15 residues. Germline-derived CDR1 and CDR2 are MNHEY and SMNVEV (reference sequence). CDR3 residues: CASSPGGVGNQPQHF. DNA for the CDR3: TGTGCCAGCAGTCCAGGGGGCGTTGGCAATCAGCCCCAGCATTTT.